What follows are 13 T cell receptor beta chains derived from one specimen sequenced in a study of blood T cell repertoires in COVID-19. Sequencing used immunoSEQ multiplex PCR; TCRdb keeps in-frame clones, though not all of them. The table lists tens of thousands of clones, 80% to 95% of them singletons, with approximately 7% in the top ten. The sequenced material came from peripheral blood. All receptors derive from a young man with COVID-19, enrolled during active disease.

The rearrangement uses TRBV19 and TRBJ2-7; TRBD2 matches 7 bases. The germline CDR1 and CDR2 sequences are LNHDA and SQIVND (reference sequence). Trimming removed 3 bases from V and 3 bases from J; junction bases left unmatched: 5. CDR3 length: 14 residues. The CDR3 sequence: CASSILPGGYEQYF. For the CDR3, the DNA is TGTGCCAGTAGTATTCTTCCGGGGGGCTACGAGCAGTACTTC.

Here the CDR3 reads CASNNRGFYEQYF. The CDR3 nucleotides are TGTGCCAGCAACAACAGGGGTTTCTACGAGCAGTACTTC. The chain recombines TRBV28 with TRBJ2-7, with 7 bases matching TRBD1. The junction had 6 bases not matched to a gene; V was cut back by 7 bases and J by 3 bases. Germline CDR1 reads MDHEN; CDR2 reads SYDVKM. CDR3 length: 13 amino acids.

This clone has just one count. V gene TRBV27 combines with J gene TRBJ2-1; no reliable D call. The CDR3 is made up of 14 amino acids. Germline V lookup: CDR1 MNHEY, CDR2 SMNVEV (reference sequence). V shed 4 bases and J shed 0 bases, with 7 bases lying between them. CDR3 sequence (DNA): TGTGCCAGCAGTTCCACAAGCTCCTACAATGAGCAGTTCTTC. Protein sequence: CASSSTSSYNEQFF.

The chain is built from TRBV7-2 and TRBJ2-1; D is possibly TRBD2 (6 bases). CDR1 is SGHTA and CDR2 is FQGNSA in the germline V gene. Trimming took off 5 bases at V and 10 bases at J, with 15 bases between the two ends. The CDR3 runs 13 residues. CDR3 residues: CASSPTTRQEQFF. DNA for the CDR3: TGTGCCAGCAGCCCAACGACTAGGCAAGAGCAGTTCTTC.

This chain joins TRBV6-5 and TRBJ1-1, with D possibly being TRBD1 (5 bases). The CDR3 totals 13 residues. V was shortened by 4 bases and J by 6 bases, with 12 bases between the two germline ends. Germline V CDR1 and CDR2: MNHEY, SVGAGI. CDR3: CASSLGGNAEAFF. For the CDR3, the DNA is TGTGCCAGCAGTTTGGGGGGTAATGCTGAAGCTTTCTTT.

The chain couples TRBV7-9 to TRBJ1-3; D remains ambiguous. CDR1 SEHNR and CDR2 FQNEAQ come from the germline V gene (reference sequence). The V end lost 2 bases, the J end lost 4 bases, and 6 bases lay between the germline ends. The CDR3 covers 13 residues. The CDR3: CASSLNPGNTIYF. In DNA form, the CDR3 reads TGTGCCAGCAGCTTAAATCCGGGAAACACCATATATTTT. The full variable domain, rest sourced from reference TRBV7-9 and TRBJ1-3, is DTGVSQNPRHKITKRGQNVTFRCDPISEHNRLYWYRQTLGQGPEFLTYFQNEAQLEKSRLLSDRFSAERPKGSFSTLEIQRTEQGDSAMYLCASSLNPGNTIYFGEGSWLTVV.

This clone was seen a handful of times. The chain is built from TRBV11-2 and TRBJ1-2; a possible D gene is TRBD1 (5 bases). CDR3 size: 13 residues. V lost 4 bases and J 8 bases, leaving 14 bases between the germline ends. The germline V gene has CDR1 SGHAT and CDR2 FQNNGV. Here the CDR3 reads CASSSRGGGGYTF. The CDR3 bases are TGTGCCAGCAGCTCACGGGGGGGAGGAGGCTACACCTTC.

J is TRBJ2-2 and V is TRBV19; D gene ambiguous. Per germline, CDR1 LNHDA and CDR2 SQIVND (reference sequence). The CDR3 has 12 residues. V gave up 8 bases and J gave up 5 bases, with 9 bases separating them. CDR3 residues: CASQVPTGELFF. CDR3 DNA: TGTGCCAGTCAGGTGCCGACCGGGGAGCTGTTTTTT.

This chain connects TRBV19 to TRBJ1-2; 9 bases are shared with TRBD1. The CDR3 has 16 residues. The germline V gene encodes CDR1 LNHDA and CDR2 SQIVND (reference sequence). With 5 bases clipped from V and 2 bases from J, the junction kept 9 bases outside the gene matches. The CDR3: CASSPGTGSLNYGYTF. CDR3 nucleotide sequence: TGTGCCAGTAGTCCAGGGACAGGGAGCCTCAACTATGGCTACACCTTC.

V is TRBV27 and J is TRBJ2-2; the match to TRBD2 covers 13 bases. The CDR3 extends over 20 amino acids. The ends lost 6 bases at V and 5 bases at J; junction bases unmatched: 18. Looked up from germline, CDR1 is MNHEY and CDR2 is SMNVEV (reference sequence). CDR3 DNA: TGTGCCAGCAGCTCGGGAGGAACTAGCGGGAGGGCCGTGGGTACCGGGGAGCTGTTTTTT. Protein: CASSSGGTSGRAVGTGELFF.

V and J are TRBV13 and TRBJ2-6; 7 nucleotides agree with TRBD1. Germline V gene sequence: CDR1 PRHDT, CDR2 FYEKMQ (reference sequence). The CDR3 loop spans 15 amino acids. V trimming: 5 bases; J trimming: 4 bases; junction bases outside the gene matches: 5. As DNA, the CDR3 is TGTGCCAGCAGCAACAGGGGATCCGGGGCCAACGTCCTGACTTTC. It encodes CASSNRGSGANVLTF.

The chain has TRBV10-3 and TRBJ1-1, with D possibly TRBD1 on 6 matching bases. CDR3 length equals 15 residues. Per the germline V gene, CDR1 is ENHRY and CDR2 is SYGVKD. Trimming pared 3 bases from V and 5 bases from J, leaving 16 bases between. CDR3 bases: TGTGCCATCAGTGACACAACGTTAGGGGGAACTGAAGCTTTCTTT. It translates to CAISDTTLGGTEAFF.

The CDR3 here is CAISEGLASHNEQFF. The CDR3 bases are TGTGCCATCAGTGAGGGGTTAGCGTCCCACAATGAGCAGTTCTTC. This chain joins TRBV10-3 and TRBJ2-1; the D gene is possibly TRBD2 (5 bases). Per the germline V gene, CDR1 is ENHRY and CDR2 is SYGVKD. CDR3 length: 15 amino acids. Trimming stripped 2 bases from V and 5 bases from J, with 13 bases between.